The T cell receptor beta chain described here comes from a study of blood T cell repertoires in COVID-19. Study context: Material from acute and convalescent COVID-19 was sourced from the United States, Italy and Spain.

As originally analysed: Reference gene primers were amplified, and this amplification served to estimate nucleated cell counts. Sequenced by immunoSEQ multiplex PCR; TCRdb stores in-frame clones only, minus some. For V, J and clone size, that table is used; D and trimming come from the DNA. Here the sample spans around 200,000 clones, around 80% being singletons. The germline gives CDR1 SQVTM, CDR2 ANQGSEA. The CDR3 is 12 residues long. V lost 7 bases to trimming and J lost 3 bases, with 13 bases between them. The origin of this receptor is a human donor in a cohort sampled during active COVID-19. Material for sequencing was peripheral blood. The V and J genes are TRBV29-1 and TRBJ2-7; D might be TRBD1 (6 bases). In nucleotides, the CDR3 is TGCAGCGCATCAGGGGTGTTCTACGAGCAGTACTTC. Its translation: CSASGVFYEQYF.